This T cell receptor (beta chain) was captured in a study of human T cells and chemical hapten exposure. At the level of the study: Patch tests delivered 0.01% DPC to the upper back and were evaluated at 6 days. The patient population, which was mostly female, had alopecia areata, totalis or universalis.

The germline CDR1 and CDR2 sequences are SQVTM and ANQGSEA. This CDR3 contains 14 residues. V gave up 8 bases and J gave up 8 bases; unmatched junction bases: 12. The time point here: patch test 2, 6 weeks after DPC sensitization. Treatment specified: therapeutic diphenylcyclopropenone sensitization with weekly scalp DPC. TCRdb reprocessed the RACE reads via MiXCR and lists one record per CDR3 protein. The profile shows some 79,000 distinct CDR3 sequences, about 10% of them singletons. The TCR comes from a woman in her 50s with alopecia areata. Some clones in this sample may be carry-over from other donors' samples. The chain combines TRBV29-1 with TRBJ2-2; 9 nucleotides agree with TRBD2. Sample: whole blood, taken in connection with sensitization to the hapten diphenylcyclopropenone (DPC). The CDR3 protein is CSWGASGIAGELFF. The CDR3 DNA reads as TGCAGCTGGGGGGCTAGCGGGATAGCTGGGGAGCTGTTTTTT.